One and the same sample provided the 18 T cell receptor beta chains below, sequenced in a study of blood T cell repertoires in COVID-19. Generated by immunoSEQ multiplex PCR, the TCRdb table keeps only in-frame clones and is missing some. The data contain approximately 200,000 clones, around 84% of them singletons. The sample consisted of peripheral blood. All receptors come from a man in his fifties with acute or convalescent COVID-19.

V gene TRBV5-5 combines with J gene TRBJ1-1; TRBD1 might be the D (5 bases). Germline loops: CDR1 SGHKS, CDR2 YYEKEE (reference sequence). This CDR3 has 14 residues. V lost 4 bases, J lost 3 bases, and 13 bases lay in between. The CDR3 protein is CASSLVWGDTEAFF. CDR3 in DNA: TGTGCCAGCAGCCTTGTATGGGGGGACACTGAAGCTTTCTTT.

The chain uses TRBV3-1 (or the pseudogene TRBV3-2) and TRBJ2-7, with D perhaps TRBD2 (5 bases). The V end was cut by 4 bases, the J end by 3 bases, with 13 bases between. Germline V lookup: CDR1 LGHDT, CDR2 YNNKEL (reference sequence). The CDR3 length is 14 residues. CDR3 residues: CASSPRIEGYEQYF. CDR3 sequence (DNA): TGTGCCAGCAGCCCTCGAATCGAGGGCTACGAGCAGTACTTC.

The CDR3 loop is CASSGEATGELFF. DNA for the CDR3: TGTGCCAGCAGTGGAGAGGCAACCGGGGAGCTGTTTTTT. The V and J genes are TRBV2 and TRBJ2-2, with D unclear. This CDR3 is 13 amino acids long. Germline lookup yields CDR1 SNHLY and CDR2 FYNNEI. Between the trimmed V and J ends, which lost 4 bases and 5 bases, there was a span of 8 bases.

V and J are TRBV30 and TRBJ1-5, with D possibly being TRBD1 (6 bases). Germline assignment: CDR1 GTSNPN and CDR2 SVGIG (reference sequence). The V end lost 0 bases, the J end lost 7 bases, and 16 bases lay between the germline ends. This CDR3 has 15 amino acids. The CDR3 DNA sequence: TGTGCCTGGAGTGTACCCACAGGGAGACTACAGCCCCAGCATTTT. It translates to CAWSVPTGRLQPQHF. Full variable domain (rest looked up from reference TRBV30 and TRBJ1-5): SQTIHQWPATLVQPVGSPLSLECTVEGTSNPNLYWYRQAAGRGLQLLFYSVGIGQISSEVPQNLSASRPQDRQFILSSKKLLLSDSGFYLCAWSVPTGRLQPQHFGDGTRLSIL.

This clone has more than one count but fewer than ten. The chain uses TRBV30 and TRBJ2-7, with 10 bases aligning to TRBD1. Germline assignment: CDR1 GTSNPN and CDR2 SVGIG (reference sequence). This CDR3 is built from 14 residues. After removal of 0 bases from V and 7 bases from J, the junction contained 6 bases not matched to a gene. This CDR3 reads CAWSVWGQGREQYF. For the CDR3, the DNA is TGTGCCTGGAGTGTATGGGGACAGGGGCGTGAGCAGTACTTC.

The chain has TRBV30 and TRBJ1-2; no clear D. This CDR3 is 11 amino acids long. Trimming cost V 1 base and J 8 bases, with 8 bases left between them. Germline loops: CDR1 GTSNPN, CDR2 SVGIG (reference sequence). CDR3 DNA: TGTGCCTGGAGTGGTCAGTACGGCTACACCTTC. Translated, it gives CAWSGQYGYTF. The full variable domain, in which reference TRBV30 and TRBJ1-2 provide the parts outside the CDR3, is SQTIHQWPATLVQPVGSPLSLECTVEGTSNPNLYWYRQAAGRGLQLLFYSVGIGQISSEVPQNLSASRPQDRQFILSSKKLLLSDSGFYLCAWSGQYGYTFGSGTRLTVV.

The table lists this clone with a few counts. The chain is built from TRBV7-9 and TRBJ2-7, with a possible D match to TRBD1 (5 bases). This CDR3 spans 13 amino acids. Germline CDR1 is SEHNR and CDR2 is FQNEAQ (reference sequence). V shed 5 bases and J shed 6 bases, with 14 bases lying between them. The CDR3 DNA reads TGTGCCAGCAGCCAGGGAAGATACTCCGAGCAGTACTTC. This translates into CASSQGRYSEQYF.

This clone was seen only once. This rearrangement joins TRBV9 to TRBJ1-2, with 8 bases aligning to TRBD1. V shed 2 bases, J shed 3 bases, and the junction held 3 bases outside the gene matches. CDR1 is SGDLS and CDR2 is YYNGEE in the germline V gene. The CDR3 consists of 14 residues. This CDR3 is CASSVIQGDYGYTF. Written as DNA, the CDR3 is TGTGCCAGCAGCGTGATACAGGGGGACTATGGCTACACCTTC.

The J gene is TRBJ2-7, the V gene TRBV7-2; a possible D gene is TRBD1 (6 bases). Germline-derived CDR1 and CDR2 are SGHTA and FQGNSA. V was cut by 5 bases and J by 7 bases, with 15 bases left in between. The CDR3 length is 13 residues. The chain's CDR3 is CASSPDRPGEQYF. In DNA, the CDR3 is TGTGCCAGCAGCCCAGACAGGCCCGGGGAGCAGTACTTC.

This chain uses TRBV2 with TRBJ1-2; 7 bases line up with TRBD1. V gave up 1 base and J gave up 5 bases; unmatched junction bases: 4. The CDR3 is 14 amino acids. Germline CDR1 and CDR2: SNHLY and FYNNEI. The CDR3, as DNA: TGTGCCAGCAGTGAAGGGGGACAGCAATATGGCTACACCTTC. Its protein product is CASSEGGQQYGYTF.

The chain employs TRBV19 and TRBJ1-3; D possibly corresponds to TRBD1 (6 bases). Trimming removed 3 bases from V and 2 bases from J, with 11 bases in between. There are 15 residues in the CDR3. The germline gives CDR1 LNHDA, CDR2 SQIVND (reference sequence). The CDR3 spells CASSIRGMAGNTIYF. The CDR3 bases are TGTGCCAGTAGTATTAGGGGGATGGCTGGAAACACCATATATTTT.

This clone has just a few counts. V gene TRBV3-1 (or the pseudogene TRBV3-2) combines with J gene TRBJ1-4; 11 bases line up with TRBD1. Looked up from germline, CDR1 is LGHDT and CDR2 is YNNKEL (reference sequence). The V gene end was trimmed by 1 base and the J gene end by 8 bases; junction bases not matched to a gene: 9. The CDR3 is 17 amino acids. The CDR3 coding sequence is TGTGCCAGCAGCCAAGGGACAGGGGGCGAGCTCGCCGAAAAACTGTTTTTT. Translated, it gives CASSQGTGGELAEKLFF.

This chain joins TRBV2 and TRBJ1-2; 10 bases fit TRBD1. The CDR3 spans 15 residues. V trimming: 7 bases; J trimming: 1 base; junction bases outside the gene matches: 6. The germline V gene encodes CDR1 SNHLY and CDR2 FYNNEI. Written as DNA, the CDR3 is TGTGCCAGCACGGAGGACAGGGGGTTTAACTATGGCTACACCTTC. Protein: CASTEDRGFNYGYTF.

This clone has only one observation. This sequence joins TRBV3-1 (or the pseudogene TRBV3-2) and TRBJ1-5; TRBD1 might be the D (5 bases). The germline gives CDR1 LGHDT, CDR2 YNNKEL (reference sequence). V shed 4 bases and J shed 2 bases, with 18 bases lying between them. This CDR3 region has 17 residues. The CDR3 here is CASSPHRRQMRNQPQHF. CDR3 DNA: TGTGCCAGCAGCCCACATAGGAGACAGATGCGCAATCAGCCCCAGCATTTT.

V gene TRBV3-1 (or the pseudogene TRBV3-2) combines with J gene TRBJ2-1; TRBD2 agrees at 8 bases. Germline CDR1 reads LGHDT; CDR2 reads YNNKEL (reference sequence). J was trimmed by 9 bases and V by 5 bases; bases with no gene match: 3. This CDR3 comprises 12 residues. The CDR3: CASSSSGGEQFF. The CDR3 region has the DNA TGTGCCAGCAGCTCCAGCGGGGGTGAGCAGTTCTTC.

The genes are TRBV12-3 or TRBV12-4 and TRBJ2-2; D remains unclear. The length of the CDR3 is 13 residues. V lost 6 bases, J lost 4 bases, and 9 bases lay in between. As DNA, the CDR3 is TGTGCCAGCAGCACAGTCTTCACCGGGGAGCTGTTTTTT. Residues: CASSTVFTGELFF.

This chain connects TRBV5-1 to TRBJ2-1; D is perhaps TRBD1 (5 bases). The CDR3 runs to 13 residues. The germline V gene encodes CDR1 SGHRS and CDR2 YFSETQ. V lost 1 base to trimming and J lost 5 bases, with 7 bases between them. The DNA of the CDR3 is TGCGCCAGCAGCTTGACAGGAAACAATGAGCAGTTCTTC. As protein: CASSLTGNNEQFF.

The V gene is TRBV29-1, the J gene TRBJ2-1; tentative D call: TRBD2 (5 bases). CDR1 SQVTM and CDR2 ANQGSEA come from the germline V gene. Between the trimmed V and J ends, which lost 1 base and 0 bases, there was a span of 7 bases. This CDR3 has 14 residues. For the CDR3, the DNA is TGCAGCGTTGAAGTGGCGGGCTCCTACAATGAGCAGTTCTTC. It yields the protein CSVEVAGSYNEQFF.